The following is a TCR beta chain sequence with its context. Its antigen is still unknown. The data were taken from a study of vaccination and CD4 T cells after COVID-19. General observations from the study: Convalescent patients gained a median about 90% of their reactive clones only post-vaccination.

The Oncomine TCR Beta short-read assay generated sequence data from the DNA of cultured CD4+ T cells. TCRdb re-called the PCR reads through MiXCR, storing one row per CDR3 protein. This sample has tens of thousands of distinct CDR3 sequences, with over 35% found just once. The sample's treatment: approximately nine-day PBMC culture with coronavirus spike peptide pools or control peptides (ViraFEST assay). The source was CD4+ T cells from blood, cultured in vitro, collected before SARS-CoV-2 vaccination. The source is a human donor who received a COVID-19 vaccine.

CDR3 in amino acids: CSARYPGLISGNTIYF. The CDR3 nucleotides are TGCAGTGCTAGGTACCCCGGATTAATCTCTGGAAACACCATATATTTT. The rearrangement joins TRBV20-1 to TRBJ1-3; unclear D gene. The germline V gene has CDR1 DFQATT and CDR2 SNEGSKA (reference sequence). V lost 3 bases, J lost 0 bases, and 15 bases lay in between. The CDR3 contains 16 residues.